This T cell receptor beta chain emerged from a study of blood T cell repertoires in COVID-19. Study processing details: Quantification of nucleated cells was approximated via reference gene primer amplification. The table came from immunoSEQ multiplex PCR; TCRdb's copy has only in-frame clones and leaves some out. D and trimming come from the DNA, and the V and J calls and clone size come from that table. There are 300,000 to 400,000 clones in the sample; more than 75% occur only once, and under 5% lies in the top ten. Material for sequencing was peripheral blood. The TCR sequence derives from a woman aged 50 to 60 with active or convalescent COVID-19.

The CDR3 DNA sequence: TGTGCCAGCAGCACACAACCCGGGACAATCTACGAGCAGTACTTC. Protein: CASSTQPGTIYEQYF. V is TRBV7-3 and J is TRBJ2-7; a possible D gene is TRBD1 (6 bases). This CDR3 is 15 amino acids long. V was shortened by 5 bases and J by 3 bases, with 17 bases between the two germline ends. CDR1 is SGHTA and CDR2 is FQGTGA in the germline V gene.